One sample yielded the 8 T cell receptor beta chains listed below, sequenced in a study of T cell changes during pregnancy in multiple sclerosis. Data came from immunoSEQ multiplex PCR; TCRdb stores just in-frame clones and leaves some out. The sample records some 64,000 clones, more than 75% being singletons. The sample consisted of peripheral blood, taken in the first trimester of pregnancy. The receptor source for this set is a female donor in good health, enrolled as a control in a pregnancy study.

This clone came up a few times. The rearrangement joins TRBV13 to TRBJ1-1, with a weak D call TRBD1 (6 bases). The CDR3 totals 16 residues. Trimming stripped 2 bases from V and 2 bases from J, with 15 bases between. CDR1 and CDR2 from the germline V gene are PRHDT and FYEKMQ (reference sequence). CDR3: CASSLPGAGGNTEAFF. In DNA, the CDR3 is TGTGCCAGCAGCTTACCGGGGGCGGGGGGAAACACTGAAGCTTTCTTT.

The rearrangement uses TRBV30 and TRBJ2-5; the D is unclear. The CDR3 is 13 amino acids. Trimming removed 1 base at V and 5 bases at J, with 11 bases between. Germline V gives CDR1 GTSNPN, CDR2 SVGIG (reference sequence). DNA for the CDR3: TGTGCCTGGAGTGGTGTATCACTGGAGACCCAGTACTTC. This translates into CAWSGVSLETQYF.

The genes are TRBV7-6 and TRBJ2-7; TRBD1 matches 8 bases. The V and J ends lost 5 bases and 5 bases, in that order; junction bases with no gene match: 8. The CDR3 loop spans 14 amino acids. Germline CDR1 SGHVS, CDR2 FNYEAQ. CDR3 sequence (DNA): TGTGCCAGCAGCCTTGGACAGGGAGACCACGAGCAGTACTTC. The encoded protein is CASSLGQGDHEQYF.

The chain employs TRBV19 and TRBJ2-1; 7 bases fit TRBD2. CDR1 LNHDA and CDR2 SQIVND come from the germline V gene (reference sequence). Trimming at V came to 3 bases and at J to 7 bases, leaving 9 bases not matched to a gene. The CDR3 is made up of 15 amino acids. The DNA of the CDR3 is TGTGCCAGTAGTATTCTGGGAGGGGATATTAATGAGCAGTTCTTC. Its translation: CASSILGGDINEQFF.

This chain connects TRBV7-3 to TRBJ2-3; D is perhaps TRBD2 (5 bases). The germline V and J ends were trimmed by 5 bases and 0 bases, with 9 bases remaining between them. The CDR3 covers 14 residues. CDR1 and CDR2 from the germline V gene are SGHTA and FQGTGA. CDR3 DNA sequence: TGTGCCAGCAGCCCTAGCCTTAGCACAGATACGCAGTATTTT. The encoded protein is CASSPSLSTDTQYF.

The CDR3 coding sequence is TGTGCCAGCAGCGTAGAGGGGGTTGACGGGGAGCTGTTTTTT. Its translation: CASSVEGVDGELFF. The chain is built from TRBV9 and TRBJ2-2; a weak D match, TRBD1 (6 bases). This CDR3 has 14 residues. The V end was cut by 0 bases, the J end by 7 bases, with 10 bases between. The germline V gene encodes CDR1 SGDLS and CDR2 YYNGEE.

CDR3 in DNA: TGTGCCAGCAGTCCTTCGTGGGGCGAGCGCACCGGGGAGCTGTTTTTT. Amino acids: CASSPSWGERTGELFF. The J gene is TRBJ2-2, the V gene TRBV9; weak D call: TRBD1 (5 bases). Per germline, CDR1 SGDLS and CDR2 YYNGEE. The CDR3 is 16 residues long. The ends were cut back, 5 bases at V and 4 bases at J, with 18 bases in the middle.

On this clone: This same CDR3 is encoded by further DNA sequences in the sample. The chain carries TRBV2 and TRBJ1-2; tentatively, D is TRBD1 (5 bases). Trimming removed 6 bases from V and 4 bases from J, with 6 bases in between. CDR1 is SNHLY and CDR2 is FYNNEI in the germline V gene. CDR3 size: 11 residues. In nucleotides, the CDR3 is TGTGCCAGCAGCGGGGGCTATGGCTACACCTTC. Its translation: CASSGGYGYTF.